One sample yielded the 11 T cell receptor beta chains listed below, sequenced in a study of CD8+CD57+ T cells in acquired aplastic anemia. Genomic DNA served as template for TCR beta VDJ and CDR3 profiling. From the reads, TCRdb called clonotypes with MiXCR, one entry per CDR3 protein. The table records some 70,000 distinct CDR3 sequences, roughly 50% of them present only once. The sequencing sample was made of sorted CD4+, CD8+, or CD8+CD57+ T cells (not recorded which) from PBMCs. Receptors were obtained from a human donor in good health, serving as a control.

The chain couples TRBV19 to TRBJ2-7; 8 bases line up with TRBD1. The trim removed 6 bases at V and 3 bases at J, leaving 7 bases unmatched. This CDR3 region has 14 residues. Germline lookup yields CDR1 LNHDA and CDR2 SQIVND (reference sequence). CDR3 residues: CASSRTGWYYEQYF. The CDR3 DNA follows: TGTGCCAGTAGCCGGACAGGGTGGTACTACGAGCAGTACTTC. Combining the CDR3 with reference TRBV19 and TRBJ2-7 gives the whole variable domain DGGITQSPKYLFRKEGQNVTLSCEQNLNHDAMYWYRQDPGQGLRLIYYSQIVNDFQKGDIAEGYSVSREKKESFPLTVTSAQKNPTAFYLCASSRTGWYYEQYFGPGTRLTVT.

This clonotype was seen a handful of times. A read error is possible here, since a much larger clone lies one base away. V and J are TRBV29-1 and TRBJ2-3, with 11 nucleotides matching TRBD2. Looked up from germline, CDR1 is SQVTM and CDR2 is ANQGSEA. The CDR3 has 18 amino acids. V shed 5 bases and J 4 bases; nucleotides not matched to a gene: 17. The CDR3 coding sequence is TGCAGCGTTTTGGGACTAGCGGAAAAAATTAAGGACGCAGATACGCAGTATTTT. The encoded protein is CSVLGLAEKIKDADTQYF.

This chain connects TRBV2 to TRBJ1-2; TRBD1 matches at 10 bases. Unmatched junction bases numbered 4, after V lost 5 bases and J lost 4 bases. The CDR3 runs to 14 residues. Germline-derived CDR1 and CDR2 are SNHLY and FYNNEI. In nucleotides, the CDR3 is TGTGCCAGCAGTCCGGGACAGGGGATCTATGGCTACACCTTC. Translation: CASSPGQGIYGYTF. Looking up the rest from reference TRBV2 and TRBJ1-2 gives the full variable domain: EPEVTQTPSHQVTQMGQEVILRCVPISNHLYFYWYRQILGQKVEFLVSFYNNEISEKSEIFDDQFSVERPDGSNFTLKIRSTKLEDSAMYFCASSPGQGIYGYTFGSGTRLTVV.

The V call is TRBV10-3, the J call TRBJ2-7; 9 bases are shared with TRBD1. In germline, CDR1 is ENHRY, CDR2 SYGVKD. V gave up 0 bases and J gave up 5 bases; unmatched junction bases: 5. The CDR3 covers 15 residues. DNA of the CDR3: TGTGCCATCAGTGAGTCCCGGGACAGGGTCCACGAGCAGTACTTC. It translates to CAISESRDRVHEQYF.

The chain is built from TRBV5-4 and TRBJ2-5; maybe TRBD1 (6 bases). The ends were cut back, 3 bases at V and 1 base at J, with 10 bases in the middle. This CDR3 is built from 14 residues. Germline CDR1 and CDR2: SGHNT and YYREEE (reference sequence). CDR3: CASSSRTVQETQYF. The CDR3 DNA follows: TGTGCCAGCAGCTCGCGGACAGTCCAAGAGACCCAGTACTTC.

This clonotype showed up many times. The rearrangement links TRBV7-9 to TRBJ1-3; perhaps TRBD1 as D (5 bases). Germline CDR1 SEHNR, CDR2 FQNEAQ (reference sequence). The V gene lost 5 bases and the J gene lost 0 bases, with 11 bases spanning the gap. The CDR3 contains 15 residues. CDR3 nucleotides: TGTGCCAGCAGCCTGGGACGGAACTCTGGAAACACCATATATTTT. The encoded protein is CASSLGRNSGNTIYF.

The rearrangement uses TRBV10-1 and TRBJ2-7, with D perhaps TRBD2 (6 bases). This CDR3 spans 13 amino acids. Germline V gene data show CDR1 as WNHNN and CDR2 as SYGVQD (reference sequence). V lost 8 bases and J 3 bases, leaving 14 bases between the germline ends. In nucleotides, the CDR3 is TGCGCCAGCTCTCCGGGACTCTACTACGAGCAGTACTTC. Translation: CASSPGLYYEQYF.

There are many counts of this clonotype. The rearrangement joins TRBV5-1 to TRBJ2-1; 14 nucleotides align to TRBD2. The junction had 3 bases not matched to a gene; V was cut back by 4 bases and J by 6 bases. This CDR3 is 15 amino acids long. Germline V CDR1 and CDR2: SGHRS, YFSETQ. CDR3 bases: TGCGCCAGCAGCCCGGGGACTAGCGGGAGCAATGAGCAGTTCTTC. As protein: CASSPGTSGSNEQFF. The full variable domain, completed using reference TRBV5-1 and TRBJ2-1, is KAGVTQTPRYLIKTRGQQVTLSCSPISGHRSVSWYQQTPGQGLQFLFEYFSETQRNKGNFPGRFSGRQFSNSRSEMNVSTLELGDSALYLCASSPGTSGSNEQFFGPGTRLTVL.

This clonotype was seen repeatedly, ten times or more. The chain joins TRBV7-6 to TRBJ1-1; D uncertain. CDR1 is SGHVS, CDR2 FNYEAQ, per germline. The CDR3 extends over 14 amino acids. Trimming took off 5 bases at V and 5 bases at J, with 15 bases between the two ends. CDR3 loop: CASSLLEGGTEAFF. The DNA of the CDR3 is TGTGCCAGCAGCCTACTGGAAGGCGGGACTGAAGCTTTCTTT.

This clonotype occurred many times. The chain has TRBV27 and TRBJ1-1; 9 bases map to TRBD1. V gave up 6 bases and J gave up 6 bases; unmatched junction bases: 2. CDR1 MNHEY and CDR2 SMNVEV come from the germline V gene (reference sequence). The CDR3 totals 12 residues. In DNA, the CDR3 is TGTGCCAGCAGGACAGGGGGGGCTGAAGCTTTCTTT. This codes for CASRTGGAEAFF.

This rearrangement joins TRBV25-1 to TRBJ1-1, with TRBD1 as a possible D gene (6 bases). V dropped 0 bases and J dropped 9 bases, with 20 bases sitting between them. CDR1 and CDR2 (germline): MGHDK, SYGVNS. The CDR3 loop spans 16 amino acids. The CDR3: CASSEYPQTGTGKAFF. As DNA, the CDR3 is TGTGCCAGCAGTGAATATCCCCAAACAGGGACTGGGAAAGCTTTCTTT.